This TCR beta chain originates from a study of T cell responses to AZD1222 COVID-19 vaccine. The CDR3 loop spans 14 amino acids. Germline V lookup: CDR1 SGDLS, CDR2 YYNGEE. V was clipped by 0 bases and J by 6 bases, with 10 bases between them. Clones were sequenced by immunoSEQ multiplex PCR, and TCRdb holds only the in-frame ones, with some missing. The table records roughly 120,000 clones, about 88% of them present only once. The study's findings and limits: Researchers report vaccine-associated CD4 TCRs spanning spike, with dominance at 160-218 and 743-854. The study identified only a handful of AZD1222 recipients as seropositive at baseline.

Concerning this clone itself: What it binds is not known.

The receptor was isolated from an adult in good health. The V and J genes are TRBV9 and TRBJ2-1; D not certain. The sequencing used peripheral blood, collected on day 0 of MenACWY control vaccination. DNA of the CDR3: TGTGCCAGCAGCGTAGCGCCTAATAGCAATGAGCAGTTCTTC. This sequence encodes CASSVAPNSNEQFF. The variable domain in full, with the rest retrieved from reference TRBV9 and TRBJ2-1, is DSGVTQTPKHLITATGQRVTLRCSPRSGDLSVYWYQQSLDQGLQFLIQYYNGEERAKGNILERFSAQQFPDLHSELNLSSLELGDSALYFCASSVAPNSNEQFFGPGTRLTVL.